This TCR beta chain stems from a study of beta chain features in type 1 diabetes. Study-wide points: Over-representation of high TCR-expressing cells was a possible consequence of cDNA sequencing. Patients' naive, central memory and regulatory TCRB repertoires appeared more alike than those of healthy donors. Shorter TCRB CDR3s, moderately but significantly so, were found in Type 1 diabetes patients in all four CD4+ subsets.

This clone has only a few counts. Its antigen is unknown. The sample contains more than one DNA sequence encoding this CDR3. The CDR3 has 12 amino acids. V lost 0 bases, J lost 3 bases, and 6 bases lay in between. Germline CDR1 GTSNPN, CDR2 SVGIG (reference sequence). Purity of each sorted population was above 98%. As every portion of the isolated RNA was reverse transcribed, the sequencing read expressed TCRB transcripts. Roughly 3.4 million reads per sample on average were obtained from naive, central memory and regulatory T cell samples. TCRdb keeps only in-frame clones here, not all; method: immunoSEQ multiplex PCR. The sample includes about 710,000 clones, more than 12% seen only once; the top ten take just under 0.04%.

The sequence came from a man younger than 35 with type 1 diabetes. The chain employs TRBV30 and TRBJ2-7, with no clear D. Sequenced material: naive CD4+ T cells from blood. CDR3 coding DNA: TGTGCCTGGAGTGTAACGAGCTACGAGCAGTACTTC. This gives the protein CAWSVTSYEQYF.